The T cell receptor beta chain described here comes from a study of OX40 agonist ivuxolimab in advanced cancers. Overall study: Treatment received earlier with anti-PD-1, anti-PD-L1 or anti-CTLA-4 agents was allowed, and 40% had some.

The method was immunoSEQ multiplex PCR; TCRdb's version includes in-frame clones alone and lacks a portion of them. This sample has 100,000 to 120,000 clones; approximately 89% occur once, and the top ten carry less than 0.35%. Study-wide results and limits: The expanded peripheral T cells' antigen specificity was not determined. Clones of CD4+ and CD8+ blood T cells grew by week 6 at doses of 0.1 to 3.0 mg/kg.

CDR3 length equals 17 residues. Germline loops: CDR1 LGHNA, CDR2 YSLEER. V lost 4 bases, J lost 8 bases, and 16 bases stayed unmatched. To note about this clone: Its antigen remains unknown.

Autoimmune disease history or systemic immunosuppression excluded patients. The chain joins TRBV4-3 to TRBJ2-4; TRBD2 aligns across 8 bases. The sample consisted of CD4+ or CD8+ T cells sorted from blood, taken in a trial of the OX40 agonist ivuxolimab. The clonotype was recovered from an adult with an advanced solid tumor such as melanoma, head and neck, liver or kidney cancer. In DNA form, the CDR3 reads TGCGCCAGCAGCCGCCGGACTAGCTATCTCGAGGGGGACATTCAGTACTTC. This encodes CASSRRTSYLEGDIQYF.